The 18 T cell receptor beta chains listed next were all sequenced from one sample in a study of blood T cells in healthy people across ages. A J-beta primer mix and a sample-barcoded 5' primer were used in a second PCR of about 7 to 12 cycles. TCRdb re-called the 5' RACE reads through MiXCR, storing one row per CDR3 protein. The table has 1.5 million to 2 million distinct CDR3 sequences, around 40% seen once. The specimen was blood. Every receptor here comes from a human donor in good health.

The genes are TRBV20-1 and TRBJ1-2, with 8 bases aligning to TRBD1. V lost 4 bases and J lost 6; bases outside the gene matches: 10. Germline CDR1 DFQATT, CDR2 SNEGSKA (reference sequence). This CDR3 contains 14 residues. In nucleotides, the CDR3 is TGCAGTGCTACCTCGGACAGGGAGATCCATGGCTACACCTTC. Its translation: CSATSDREIHGYTF.

J is TRBJ2-1 and V is TRBV7-9; D call uncertain. V lost 3 bases, J lost 7 bases, and 10 bases lay in between. CDR3 size: 13 residues. CDR1 and CDR2 (germline): SEHNR, FQNEAQ (reference sequence). CDR3 residues: CASSFDKPNEQFF. CDR3 in DNA: TGTGCCAGCAGCTTTGACAAGCCGAATGAGCAGTTCTTC.

This chain links TRBV2 with TRBJ1-5; possibly TRBD1 for D (5 bases). Germline V lookup: CDR1 SNHLY, CDR2 FYNNEI. The CDR3 extends over 17 amino acids. Trimming took off 1 base at V and 10 bases at J, with 23 bases between the two ends. The CDR3 loop reads CASSEGSSGGWSLPQHF. CDR3 coding DNA: TGTGCCAGCAGTGAAGGCTCTTCCGGGGGTTGGAGTCTTCCCCAGCATTTT. Combining the CDR3 with reference TRBV2 and TRBJ1-5 gives the whole variable domain EPEVTQTPSHQVTQMGQEVILRCVPISNHLYFYWYRQILGQKVEFLVSFYNNEISEKSEIFDDQFSVERPDGSNFTLKIRSTKLEDSAMYFCASSEGSSGGWSLPQHFGDGTRLSIL.

The chain uses TRBV28 and TRBJ1-1; 7 bases match TRBD1. Unmatched junction bases numbered 13, after V lost 11 bases and J lost 4 bases. The CDR3 is made up of 14 amino acids. Per the germline V gene, CDR1 is MDHEN and CDR2 is SYDVKM. In DNA form, the CDR3 reads TGTGCCGGAAAAGGGGAGGGGGCCGGCACTGAAGCTTTCTTT. This gives the protein CAGKGEGAGTEAFF.

The CDR3 protein is CASSLGPGNEAFF. As DNA, the CDR3 is TGTGCCAGCAGCTTAGGCCCAGGGAATGAAGCTTTCTTT. This chain links TRBV13 with TRBJ1-1; D is perhaps TRBD1 (5 bases). Germline values: CDR1 PRHDT, CDR2 FYEKMQ (reference sequence). V was pared by 0 bases and J by 7 bases, with 9 bases between. The CDR3 is 13 residues long.

The genes are TRBV12-3 or TRBV12-4 and TRBJ2-7, with 8 bases matching TRBD1. V lost 0 bases to trimming and J lost 0 bases; unmatched junction nucleotides: 1. The CDR3 is made up of 15 amino acids. CDR3 nucleotides: TGTGCCAGCAGTTTAGCGACAGGGGCCTCCTACGAGCAGTACTTC. It specifies CASSLATGASYEQYF.

The chain couples TRBV7-8 to TRBJ1-3; TRBD1 is a possible D gene (6 bases). The CDR3 is 16 amino acids. The V gene's germline CDR1 is SGHVS and CDR2 FQNEAQ. Trimming took off 0 bases at V and 4 bases at J, with 13 bases between the two ends. DNA for the CDR3: TGTGCCAGCAGCTTAGCGTCCTGGGGGCTAGGAAACACCATATATTTT. Translated: CASSLASWGLGNTIYF.

The gene calls are TRBV7-3 and TRBJ2-1, with D possibly TRBD1 on 6 matching bases. The CDR3 is made up of 15 amino acids. Germline loops: CDR1 SGHTA, CDR2 FQGTGA. V was pared by 5 bases and J by 9 bases, with 20 bases between. The CDR3 DNA follows: TGTGCCAGCAGCCCGTCATCAGGGGTCGTTCGTGAGCAGTTCTTC. Translated: CASSPSSGVVREQFF.

As DNA, the CDR3 is TGCAGCGTTGAGGCATGGGGTGCTGGGGCCAACGTCCTGACTTTC. It encodes CSVEAWGAGANVLTF. The J gene is TRBJ2-6, the V gene TRBV29-1; D is unresolved. The CDR3 loop spans 15 amino acids. The germline gives CDR1 SQVTM, CDR2 ANQGSEA. The V end was cut by 3 bases, the J end by 2 bases, with 11 bases between.

Concerning this clonotype: One base away lies a much larger clone, so this may be a sequencing read error. The J gene is TRBJ2-7, the V gene TRBV20-1; TRBD2 might be the D (7 bases). The DNA end favors TRBJ2-5, so the J call may be wrong. The CDR3 spans 11 residues. Per germline, CDR1 DFQATT and CDR2 SNEGSKA (reference sequence). The CDR3 coding sequence is TGCAGTGCTGCGGGGGCAGGGACCCAGTACTTC. It codes for CSAAGAGTQYF.

V usage is TRBV5-1 and J usage is TRBJ2-1; D is tentatively TRBD1 or TRBD2 (6 bases each). Germline CDR1 is SGHRS and CDR2 is YFSETQ. The CDR3 contains 16 residues. Trimming took off 0 bases at V and 7 bases at J, with 17 bases between the two ends. The CDR3 coding sequence is TGCGCCAGCAGCTTGGTGTGGGGGGCATCTGGGAATGAGCAGTTCTTC. Translation: CASSLVWGASGNEQFF.

The sample holds a few counts of this clonotype. This rearrangement joins TRBV3-1 to TRBJ2-7; D is unclear. The V and J ends lost 1 base and 3 bases respectively, with 7 bases between them. CDR1 and CDR2 from the germline V gene are LGHDT and YNNKEL (reference sequence). The CDR3 runs 13 residues. In DNA form, the CDR3 reads TGTGCCAGCAGCCAAGTAAATGGCTACGAGCAGTACTTC. Its translation: CASSQVNGYEQYF.

The gene calls are TRBV24-1 and TRBJ2-3; 9 nucleotides align to TRBD2. Trimming cost V 1 base and J 3 bases; bases outside gene matches: 7. In germline, CDR1 is KGHDR, CDR2 SFDVKD. This CDR3 is built from 17 residues. The DNA of the CDR3 is TGTGCCACCAGTGATTTCTATAGCGGGGGAGCTACAGATACGCAGTATTTT. The encoded protein is CATSDFYSGGATDTQYF.

As to this clonotype: A read error may explain this, as a much larger clone is one base away. The rearrangement links TRBV12-3 or TRBV12-4 to TRBJ2-1; D is unresolved. CDR3 size: 12 residues. CDR3 residues: CAGRNMGNEQFF. The CDR3 nucleotides read TGTGCCGGCAGAAATATGGGAAATGAGCAGTTCTTC.

This clonotype was observed a handful of times. This chain uses TRBV4-1 with TRBJ2-3, with 8 bases identical to TRBD2. This CDR3 contains 17 residues. The V gene's germline CDR1 is MGHRA and CDR2 YSYEKL. The V gene end was trimmed by 8 bases and the J gene end by 2 bases; junction bases not matched to a gene: 15. The chain's CDR3 is CASRIGAAGGNTDTQYF. The DNA for the CDR3 is TGCGCCAGCCGCATCGGGGCCGCGGGGGGAAACACAGATACGCAGTATTTT.

V gene TRBV11-2 combines with J gene TRBJ1-1; D is unclear. CDR1 and CDR2 from the germline V gene are SGHAT and FQNNGV. Trimming shortened V by 4 bases and J by 10 bases, and 16 bases separated the two germline ends. The CDR3 is made up of 13 amino acids. Here the CDR3 reads CASSSLPYSGAFF. Here the CDR3 DNA reads TGTGCCAGCAGCTCCCTCCCCTACAGTGGAGCTTTCTTT. Variable domain in full (rest from reference TRBV11-2 and TRBJ1-1): EAGVAQSPRYKIIEKRQSVAFWCNPISGHATLYWYQQILGQGPKLLIQFQNNGVVDDSQLPKDRFSAERLKGVDSTLKIQPAKLEDSAVYLCASSSLPYSGAFFGQGTRLTVV.

This clonotype was recorded a few times. V and J are TRBV4-3 and TRBJ2-1, with 15 bases matching TRBD2. The V gene end was trimmed by 1 base and the J gene end by 2 bases; junction bases not matched to a gene: 0. CDR1 is LGHNA and CDR2 is YSLEER in the germline V gene. This CDR3 has 17 amino acids. The CDR3 DNA sequence: TGCGCCAGCAGCCAAGGGACTAGCGGGGGGGCCTACAATGAGCAGTTCTTC. This translates into CASSQGTSGGAYNEQFF.

Worth noting for this clonotype: The junction departs from the called germline gene at one end, perhaps through a read error. V is TRBV7-9 and J is TRBJ1-1; D not certain. The CDR3 sequence is 12 residues long. Germline values: CDR1 SEHNR, CDR2 FQNEAQ (reference sequence). The CDR3 loop is CASSHGDTEAFF. CDR3 nucleotide sequence: TGCGCCAGCAGCCATGGAGACACTGAAGCTTTCTTT.